The sequence of this T cell receptor (beta chain) was determined in a study of PD-1 blockade in mismatch repair-deficient tumors. TCRdb's copy holds only in-frame clones and misses some; the assay was immunoSEQ multiplex PCR. The sample lists roughly 130,000 clones; about nine tenths were seen once. Specimen: peripheral blood, collected 72 weeks after starting pembrolizumab. This receptor was identified in an adult with mismatch repair-deficient cancer.

CDR3: CASSYGTGRLSEAFF. For the CDR3, the DNA is TGTGCCAGCAGTTACGGGACAGGGCGGCTCAGTGAAGCTTTCTTT. The chain carries TRBV6-5 and TRBJ1-1; 9 nucleotides line up with TRBD1. With V trimmed by 2 bases and J by 7 bases, 8 bases remained unmatched. Germline loops: CDR1 MNHEY, CDR2 SVGAGI. The CDR3 has 15 amino acids.